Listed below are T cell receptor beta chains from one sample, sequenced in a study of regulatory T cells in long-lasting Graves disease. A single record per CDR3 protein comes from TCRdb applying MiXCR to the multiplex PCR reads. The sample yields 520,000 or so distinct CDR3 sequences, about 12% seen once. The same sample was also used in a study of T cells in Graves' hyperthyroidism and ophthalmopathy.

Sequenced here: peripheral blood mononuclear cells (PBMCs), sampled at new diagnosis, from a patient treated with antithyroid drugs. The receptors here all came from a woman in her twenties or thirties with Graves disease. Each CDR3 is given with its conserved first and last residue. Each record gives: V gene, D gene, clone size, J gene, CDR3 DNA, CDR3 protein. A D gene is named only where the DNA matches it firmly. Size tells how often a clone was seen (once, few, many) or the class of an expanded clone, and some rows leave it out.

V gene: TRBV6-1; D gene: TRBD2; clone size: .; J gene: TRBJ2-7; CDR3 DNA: TGTGCCAGCAGTGAAAGCGGGAGGGCGGGGGACGAGCAGTACTTC; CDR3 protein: CASSESGRAGDEQYF
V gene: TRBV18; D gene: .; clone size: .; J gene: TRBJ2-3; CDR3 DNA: TGTGCCAGCTCACCCCCTAATCAAGATACGCAGTATTTT; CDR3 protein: CASSPPNQDTQYF
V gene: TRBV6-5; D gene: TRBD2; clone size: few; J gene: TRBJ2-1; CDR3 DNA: TGTGCCAGCAGTTACGCGGCTAGCGGGAGGGCCAGCTTTTACAATGAGCAGTTCTTC; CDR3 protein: CASSYAASGRASFYNEQFF
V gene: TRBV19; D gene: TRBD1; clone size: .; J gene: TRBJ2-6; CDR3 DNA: TGTGCCAGCCGGACAGGCCGCTTCTCTGGGGCCAACGTCCTGACTTTC; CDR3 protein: CASRTGRFSGANVLTF
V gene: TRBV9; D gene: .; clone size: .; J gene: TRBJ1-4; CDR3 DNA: TGTGCCAGCAGCGTACGTCCAGGAGAAAAACTGTTTTTT; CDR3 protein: CASSVRPGEKLFF
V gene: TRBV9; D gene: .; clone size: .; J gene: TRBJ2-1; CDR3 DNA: TGTGCCAGCAGCCCCCCCTCAGGGACTGGGAACAATGAGCAGTTCTTC; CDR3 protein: CASSPPSGTGNNEQFF
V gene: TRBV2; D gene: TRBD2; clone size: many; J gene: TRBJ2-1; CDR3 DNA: TGTGCCAGCAGTGAACGGCGACTAGCGGATTTCAATGAGCAGTTCTTC; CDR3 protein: CASSERRLADFNEQFF
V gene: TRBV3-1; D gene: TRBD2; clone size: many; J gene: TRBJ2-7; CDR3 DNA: TGTGCCAGCAGCCAAGCGGGAGTAGCGGGATTCGAGCAGTACTTC; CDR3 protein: CASSQAGVAGFEQYF
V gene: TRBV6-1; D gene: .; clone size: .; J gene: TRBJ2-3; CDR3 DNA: TGTGCCAGCAGAGTCGACACAGATACGCAGTATTTT; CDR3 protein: CASRVDTDTQYF
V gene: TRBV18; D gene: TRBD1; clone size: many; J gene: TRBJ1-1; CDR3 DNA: TGTGCCAGCTCACCACCGAACAGGGGGTACACTGAAGCTTTCTTT; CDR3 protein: CASSPPNRGYTEAFF
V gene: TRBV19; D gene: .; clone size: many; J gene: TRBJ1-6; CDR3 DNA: TGTGCCAGTAGAACGCAGGGGTACCGTTCACCCCTCCACTTT; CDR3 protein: CASRTQGYRSPLHF
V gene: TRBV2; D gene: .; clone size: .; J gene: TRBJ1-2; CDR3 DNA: TGTGCCAGCAGTGAAGCATGGCGCTACACCTTC; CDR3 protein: CASSEAWRYTF
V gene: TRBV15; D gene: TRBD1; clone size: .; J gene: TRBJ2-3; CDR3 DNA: TGTGCCACCAGCAGAGATACTATCCGGACAGGAGTGGGGAATACGCAGTATTTT; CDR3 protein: CATSRDTIRTGVGNTQYF
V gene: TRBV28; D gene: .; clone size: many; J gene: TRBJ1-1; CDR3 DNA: TGTGCCAGCTCTCCCGGACTCCTAAAGGAGAGCACTGAAGCTTTCTTT; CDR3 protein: CASSPGLLKESTEAFF
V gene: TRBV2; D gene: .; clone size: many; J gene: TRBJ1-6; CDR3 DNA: TGTGCCAGCAGTGCGGTCCCGAATTCACCCCTCCACTTT; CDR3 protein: CASSAVPNSPLHF
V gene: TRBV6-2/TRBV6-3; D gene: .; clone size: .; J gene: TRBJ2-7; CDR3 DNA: TGTGCCAGCAGTCTCGGACACACCGAGCAGTACTTC; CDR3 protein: CASSLGHTEQYF
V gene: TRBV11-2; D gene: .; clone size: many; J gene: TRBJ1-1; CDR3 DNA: TGTGCCAGCAGCCCCCCGGCAGGTTTAAGGACTGAAGCTTTCTTT; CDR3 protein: CASSPPAGLRTEAFF
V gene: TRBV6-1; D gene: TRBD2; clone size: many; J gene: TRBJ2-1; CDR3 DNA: TGTGCCAGCAGGGGCACTAGCGCTAGCTCCTACAATGAGCAGTTCTTC; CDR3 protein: CASRGTSASSYNEQFF
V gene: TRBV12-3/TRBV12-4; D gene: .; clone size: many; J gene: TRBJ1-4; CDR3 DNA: TGTGCCAGCAGTTTGAGTCTCTCCAGTAATGAAAAACTGTTTTTT; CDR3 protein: CASSLSLSSNEKLFF
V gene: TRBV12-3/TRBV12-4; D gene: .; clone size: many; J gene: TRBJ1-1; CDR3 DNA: TGTGCCAGCACCCCCGGTGGGATTGAAGCTTTCTTT; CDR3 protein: CASTPGGIEAFF
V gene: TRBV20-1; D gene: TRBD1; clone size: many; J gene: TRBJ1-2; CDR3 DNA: TGCAGTGCTAGGGCGACAGGGGGCAGAGTCTACACCTTC; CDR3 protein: CSARATGGRVYTF
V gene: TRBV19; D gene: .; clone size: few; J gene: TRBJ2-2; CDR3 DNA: TGTGCCAGTAGTGTTGCAAGGAACACCGGGGAGCTGTTTTTT; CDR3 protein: CASSVARNTGELFF
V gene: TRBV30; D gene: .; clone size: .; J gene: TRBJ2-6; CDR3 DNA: TGTGCCTGGAGTGTAACTGGGGCCAACGTCCTGACTTTC; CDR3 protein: CAWSVTGANVLTF
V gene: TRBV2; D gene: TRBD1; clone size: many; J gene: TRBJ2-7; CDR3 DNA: TGTGCCAGCACTACAGACAGGGTTCCTTACGAGCAGTACTTC; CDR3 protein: CASTTDRVPYEQYF
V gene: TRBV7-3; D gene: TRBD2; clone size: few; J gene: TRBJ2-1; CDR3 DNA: TGTGCCAGCAGCTTAGAGGGAGGGCCTGGCAATGAGCAGTTCTTC; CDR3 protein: CASSLEGGPGNEQFF
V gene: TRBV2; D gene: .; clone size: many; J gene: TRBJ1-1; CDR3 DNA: TGTGCCAGCAGTGTCGTACAGGGCACTGAAGCTTTCTTT; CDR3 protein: CASSVVQGTEAFF
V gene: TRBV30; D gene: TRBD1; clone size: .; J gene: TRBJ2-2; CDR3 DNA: TGTGCCTGGATCGGGGCAGGGGGCGCCGTGACCGGGGAGCTGTTTTTT; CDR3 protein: CAWIGAGGAVTGELFF
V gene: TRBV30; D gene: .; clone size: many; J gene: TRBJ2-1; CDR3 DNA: TGTGCCTGGAGGCGGAGCAGGGAACTCTACAATGAGCAGTTCTTC; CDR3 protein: CAWRRSRELYNEQFF
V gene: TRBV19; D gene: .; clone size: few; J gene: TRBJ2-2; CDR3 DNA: TGTGCCAGTAGCTTCAACGGGGGCAGCGTAACCGGGGAGCTGTTTTTT; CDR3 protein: CASSFNGGSVTGELFF
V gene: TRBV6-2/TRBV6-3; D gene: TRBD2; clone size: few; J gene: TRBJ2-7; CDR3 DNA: TGTGCCAGCAGTGAATCGGGGGGTAATAGGTACGAGCAGTACTTC; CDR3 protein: CASSESGGNRYEQYF
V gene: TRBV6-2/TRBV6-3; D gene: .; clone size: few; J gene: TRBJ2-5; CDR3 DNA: TGTGCCAGCAGTACTGGGCAAGAAGGGGAGACCCAGTACTTC; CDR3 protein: CASSTGQEGETQYF
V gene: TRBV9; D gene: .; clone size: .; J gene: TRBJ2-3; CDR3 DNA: TGTGCCAGCAGCGTAGGGGGGCGGTACACAGATACGCAGTATTTT; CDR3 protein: CASSVGGRYTDTQYF
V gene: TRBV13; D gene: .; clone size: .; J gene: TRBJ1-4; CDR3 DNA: TGTGCCAGCAGCTCCGGAAGGGAAAAACTGTTTTTT; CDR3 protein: CASSSGREKLFF
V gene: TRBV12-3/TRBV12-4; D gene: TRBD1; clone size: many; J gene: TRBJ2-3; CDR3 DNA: TGTGCCAGCATTAGGGACAGGGCCACAGATACGCAGTATTTT; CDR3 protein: CASIRDRATDTQYF
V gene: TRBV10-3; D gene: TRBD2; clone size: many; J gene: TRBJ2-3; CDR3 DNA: TGTGCCATCAGTTCGGGACTAGCGGGAGGGGCCACAGATACGCAGTATTTT; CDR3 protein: CAISSGLAGGATDTQYF
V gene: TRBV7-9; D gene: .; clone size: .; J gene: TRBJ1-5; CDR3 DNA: TGTGCCAGAAGCGACGCCACACAGCCCCAGCATTTT; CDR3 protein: CARSDATQPQHF
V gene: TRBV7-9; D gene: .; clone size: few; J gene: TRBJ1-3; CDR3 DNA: TGTGCCAGCAGCCCCCGACCCTTCTCTGGAAACACCATATATTTT; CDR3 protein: CASSPRPFSGNTIYF
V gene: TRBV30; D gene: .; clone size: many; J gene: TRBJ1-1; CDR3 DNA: TGTGCCTGGAGTGGGGGGGCAGGGTCTAGCACTGAAGCTTTCTTT; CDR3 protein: CAWSGGAGSSTEAFF